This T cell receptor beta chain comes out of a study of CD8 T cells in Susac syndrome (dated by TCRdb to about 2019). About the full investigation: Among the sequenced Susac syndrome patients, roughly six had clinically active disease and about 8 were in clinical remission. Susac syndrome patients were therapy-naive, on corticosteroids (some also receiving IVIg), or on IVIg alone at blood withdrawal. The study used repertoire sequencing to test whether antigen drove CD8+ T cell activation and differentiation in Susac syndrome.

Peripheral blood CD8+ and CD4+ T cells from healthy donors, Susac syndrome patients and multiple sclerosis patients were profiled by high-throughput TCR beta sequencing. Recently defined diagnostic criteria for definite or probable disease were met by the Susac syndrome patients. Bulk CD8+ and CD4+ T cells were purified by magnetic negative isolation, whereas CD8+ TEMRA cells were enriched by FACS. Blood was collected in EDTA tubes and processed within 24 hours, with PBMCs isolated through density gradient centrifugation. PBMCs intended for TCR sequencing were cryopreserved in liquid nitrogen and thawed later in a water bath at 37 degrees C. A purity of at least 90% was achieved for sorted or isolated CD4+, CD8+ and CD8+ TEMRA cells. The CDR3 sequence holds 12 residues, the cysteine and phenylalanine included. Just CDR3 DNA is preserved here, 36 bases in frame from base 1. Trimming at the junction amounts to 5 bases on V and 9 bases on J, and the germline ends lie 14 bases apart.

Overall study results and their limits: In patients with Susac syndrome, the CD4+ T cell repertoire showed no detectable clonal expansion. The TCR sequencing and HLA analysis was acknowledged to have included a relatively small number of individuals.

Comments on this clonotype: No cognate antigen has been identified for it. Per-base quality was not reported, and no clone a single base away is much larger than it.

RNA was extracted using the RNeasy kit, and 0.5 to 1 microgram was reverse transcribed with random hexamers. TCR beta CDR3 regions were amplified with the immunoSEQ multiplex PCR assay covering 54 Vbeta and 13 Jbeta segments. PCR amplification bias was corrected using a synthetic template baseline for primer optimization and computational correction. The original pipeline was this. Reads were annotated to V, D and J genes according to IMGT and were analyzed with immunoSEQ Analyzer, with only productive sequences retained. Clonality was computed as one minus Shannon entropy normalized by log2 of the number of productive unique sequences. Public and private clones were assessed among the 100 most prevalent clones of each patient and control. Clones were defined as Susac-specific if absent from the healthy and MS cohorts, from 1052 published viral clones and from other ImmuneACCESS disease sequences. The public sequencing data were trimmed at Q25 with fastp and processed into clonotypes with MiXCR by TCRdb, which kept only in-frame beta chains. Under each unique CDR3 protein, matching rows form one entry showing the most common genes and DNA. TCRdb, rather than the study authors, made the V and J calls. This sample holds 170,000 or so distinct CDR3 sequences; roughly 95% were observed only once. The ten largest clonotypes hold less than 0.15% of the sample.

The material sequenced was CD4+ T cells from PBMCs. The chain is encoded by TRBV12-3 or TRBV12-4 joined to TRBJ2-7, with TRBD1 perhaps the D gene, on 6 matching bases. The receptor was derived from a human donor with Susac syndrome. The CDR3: CASSRGLRGQYF. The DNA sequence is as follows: TGTGCCAGCAGTAGGGGGTTACGAGGGCAGTACTTC.